Listed below are T cell receptor beta chains from one sample, sequenced in a study of CD8 T cells in Susac syndrome. MiXCR, run by TCRdb on the immunoSEQ multiplex PCR reads, gives a single entry per CDR3 protein. The sample lists over 95,000 distinct CDR3 sequences, 85% to 95% occurring once. The specimen sequenced was CD8+ T cells from PBMCs. The receptor set was obtained from a human donor in good health. CDR3s leave out the opening cysteine and the closing phenylalanine or tryptophan. Fields, in order: V gene, J gene, D gene, clone size, CDR3 protein. A D gene is named only where the DNA matches it firmly. A row's size may be missing; if present it is once, few, many or a size class.

V gene: TRBV5-6
J gene: TRBJ2-3
D gene: NA
clone size: NA
CDR3 protein: ASSLLGRGTTDTQY

V gene: TRBV29-1
J gene: TRBJ1-1
D gene: NA
clone size: NA
CDR3 protein: SVGEEIGRGTEAF

V gene: TRBV2
J gene: TRBJ2-2
D gene: TRBD1
clone size: NA
CDR3 protein: ASSAGQATGELF

V gene: TRBV30
J gene: TRBJ2-5
D gene: TRBD2
clone size: NA
CDR3 protein: AWSVPEVAGQETQY

V gene: TRBV4-3
J gene: TRBJ1-2
D gene: NA
clone size: NA
CDR3 protein: ASSPGMTENYGYT

V gene: TRBV13
J gene: TRBJ2-7
D gene: NA
clone size: NA
CDR3 protein: ASSLGDSRYEQY

V gene: TRBV6-5
J gene: TRBJ1-1
D gene: NA
clone size: NA
CDR3 protein: ASRDQGPSATEAF

V gene: TRBV7-9
J gene: TRBJ1-1
D gene: NA
clone size: NA
CDR3 protein: ASKEEGNTEAF

V gene: TRBV19
J gene: TRBJ1-1
D gene: NA
clone size: NA
CDR3 protein: ASSIDWGGNTEAF

V gene: TRBV23-1
J gene: TRBJ2-5
D gene: NA
clone size: NA
CDR3 protein: ASSHRRLGGQETQY

V gene: TRBV5-1
J gene: TRBJ2-3
D gene: NA
clone size: NA
CDR3 protein: ASSWRAQDTDTQY

V gene: TRBV7-9
J gene: TRBJ1-3
D gene: TRBD1
clone size: few
CDR3 protein: ASSLTRQGEGNTIY

V gene: TRBV7-9
J gene: TRBJ1-3
D gene: NA
clone size: NA
CDR3 protein: ASSLADGSQDGNTIY

V gene: TRBV4-3
J gene: TRBJ2-5
D gene: TRBD1
clone size: NA
CDR3 protein: ASSQEGRGQETQY

V gene: TRBV6-5
J gene: TRBJ2-5
D gene: NA
clone size: NA
CDR3 protein: ASSVGGETQY

V gene: TRBV20-1
J gene: TRBJ1-4
D gene: NA
clone size: NA
CDR3 protein: SARRSRSEKLF

V gene: TRBV5-6
J gene: TRBJ2-1
D gene: NA
clone size: NA
CDR3 protein: ASRLLVNEQF

V gene: TRBV4-3
J gene: TRBJ2-7
D gene: TRBD1
clone size: NA
CDR3 protein: ASSPWYRGPYEQY

V gene: TRBV6-2/TRBV6-3
J gene: TRBJ2-5
D gene: TRBD2
clone size: NA
CDR3 protein: ASSRPNSGTSGETQY

V gene: TRBV23-1
J gene: TRBJ1-5
D gene: NA
clone size: NA
CDR3 protein: ASSQSSLGTNQPQH

V gene: TRBV29-1
J gene: TRBJ2-3
D gene: NA
clone size: NA
CDR3 protein: SVRQYITDTQY

V gene: TRBV6-4
J gene: TRBJ1-3
D gene: NA
clone size: NA
CDR3 protein: ASSDAGDKPIYFSGNTIY

V gene: TRBV29-1
J gene: TRBJ1-2
D gene: NA
clone size: once
CDR3 protein: SVDKGNGYT

V gene: TRBV4-2
J gene: TRBJ2-1
D gene: NA
clone size: NA
CDR3 protein: ASSQDAGARYNEQF

V gene: TRBV5-1
J gene: TRBJ2-3
D gene: NA
clone size: NA
CDR3 protein: ASSHIRDVPDTQY

V gene: TRBV6-4
J gene: TRBJ2-3
D gene: TRBD2
clone size: NA
CDR3 protein: ASSEQTSFTDTQY

V gene: TRBV29-1
J gene: TRBJ2-2
D gene: TRBD2
clone size: NA
CDR3 protein: SASQRGGTGELF

V gene: TRBV7-9
J gene: TRBJ2-1
D gene: TRBD2
clone size: NA
CDR3 protein: ASSLNSAGDYNEQF

V gene: TRBV7-9
J gene: TRBJ1-2
D gene: NA
clone size: NA
CDR3 protein: ASSHSEGARNGYT

V gene: TRBV5-1
J gene: TRBJ2-7
D gene: NA
clone size: NA
CDR3 protein: ASSLELGDEQY

V gene: TRBV6-1
J gene: TRBJ1-1
D gene: NA
clone size: NA
CDR3 protein: ASSEGWMTEAF

V gene: TRBV18
J gene: TRBJ2-7
D gene: NA
clone size: NA
CDR3 protein: ASSPRTVPGEQY

V gene: TRBV27
J gene: TRBJ1-5
D gene: NA
clone size: few
CDR3 protein: ASSFGGANQPQH

V gene: TRBV7-9
J gene: TRBJ2-7
D gene: NA
clone size: NA
CDR3 protein: ASTKSYEQY

V gene: TRBV7-8
J gene: TRBJ2-5
D gene: NA
clone size: NA
CDR3 protein: ASSPGAGQRKETQY

V gene: TRBV7-2
J gene: TRBJ2-7
D gene: TRBD2
clone size: NA
CDR3 protein: ASSRPGTSGPYEQY

V gene: TRBV20-1
J gene: TRBJ2-3
D gene: NA
clone size: NA
CDR3 protein: SARGVGRTDTQY

V gene: TRBV6-1
J gene: TRBJ2-1
D gene: NA
clone size: NA
CDR3 protein: ASTPGPTDGEQF

V gene: TRBV20-1
J gene: TRBJ2-7
D gene: TRBD1
clone size: NA
CDR3 protein: SARIQGGGFYEQY

V gene: TRBV7-9
J gene: TRBJ2-3
D gene: NA
clone size: NA
CDR3 protein: ASLLVPLTDTQY

V gene: TRBV20-1
J gene: TRBJ1-5
D gene: TRBD1
clone size: NA
CDR3 protein: SARELRDRPYSNQPQH

V gene: TRBV19
J gene: TRBJ1-1
D gene: TRBD1
clone size: once
CDR3 protein: ASSWDRVNTEAF

V gene: TRBV12-3/TRBV12-4
J gene: TRBJ2-3
D gene: NA
clone size: once
CDR3 protein: ASSLILGASTDTQY

V gene: TRBV2
J gene: TRBJ2-1
D gene: TRBD2
clone size: NA
CDR3 protein: ASSEPLSGRNEQF

V gene: TRBV5-1
J gene: TRBJ2-2
D gene: NA
clone size: NA
CDR3 protein: ASSLVATQRTGELF

V gene: TRBV5-1
J gene: TRBJ1-2
D gene: NA
clone size: few
CDR3 protein: ASSLDNQGSDNYGYT

V gene: TRBV28
J gene: TRBJ2-7
D gene: TRBD1
clone size: NA
CDR3 protein: ASGQANPFEQY

V gene: TRBV5-8
J gene: TRBJ2-4
D gene: NA
clone size: once
CDR3 protein: ASSLGGVNIQY

V gene: TRBV3-1
J gene: TRBJ1-1
D gene: NA
clone size: NA
CDR3 protein: ASRPPGGEAF

V gene: TRBV7-2
J gene: TRBJ2-2
D gene: TRBD1
clone size: NA
CDR3 protein: ASSRWRQGALGTGELF

V gene: TRBV9
J gene: TRBJ2-7
D gene: TRBD2
clone size: NA
CDR3 protein: AGEGDGSYEQY

V gene: TRBV5-1
J gene: TRBJ2-7
D gene: TRBD1
clone size: NA
CDR3 protein: ASSLGDRRTGGQAYEQY

V gene: TRBV7-8
J gene: TRBJ2-1
D gene: TRBD2
clone size: NA
CDR3 protein: ASSLYLAGLFDEQF

V gene: TRBV5-1
J gene: TRBJ1-1
D gene: NA
clone size: NA
CDR3 protein: ASSLTPMNTEAF

V gene: TRBV27
J gene: TRBJ1-5
D gene: NA
clone size: NA
CDR3 protein: ASSVGDGNQPQH